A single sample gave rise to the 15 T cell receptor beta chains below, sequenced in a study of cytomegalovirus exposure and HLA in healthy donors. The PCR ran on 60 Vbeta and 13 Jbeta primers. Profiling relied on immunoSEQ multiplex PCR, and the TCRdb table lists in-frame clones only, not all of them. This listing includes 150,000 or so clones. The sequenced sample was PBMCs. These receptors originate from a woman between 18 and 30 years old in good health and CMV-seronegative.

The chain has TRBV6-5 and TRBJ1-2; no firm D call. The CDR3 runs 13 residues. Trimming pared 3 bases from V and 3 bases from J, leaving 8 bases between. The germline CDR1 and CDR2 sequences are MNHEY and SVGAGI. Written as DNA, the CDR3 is TGTGCCAGCAGTTATAACTTGTACTATGGCTACACCTTC. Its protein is CASSYNLYYGYTF.

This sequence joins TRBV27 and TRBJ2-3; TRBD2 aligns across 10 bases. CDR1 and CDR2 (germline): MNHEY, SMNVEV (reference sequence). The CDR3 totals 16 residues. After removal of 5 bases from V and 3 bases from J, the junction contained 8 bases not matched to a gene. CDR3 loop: CASSTWTSGETDTQYF. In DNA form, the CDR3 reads TGTGCCAGCAGTACATGGACTAGCGGAGAGACAGATACGCAGTATTTT.

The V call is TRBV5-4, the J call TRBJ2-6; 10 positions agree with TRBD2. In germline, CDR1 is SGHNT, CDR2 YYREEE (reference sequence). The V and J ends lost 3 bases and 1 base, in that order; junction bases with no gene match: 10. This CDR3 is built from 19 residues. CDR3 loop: CASSSGVLAGLSGANVLTF. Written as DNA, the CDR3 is TGTGCCAGCAGCTCAGGGGTACTAGCGGGACTATCTGGGGCCAACGTCCTGACTTTC.

CDR3: CAWRRGRDYEQYF. CDR3 nucleotide sequence: TGTGCCTGGAGGCGGGGCAGAGACTACGAGCAGTACTTC. V and J are TRBV30 and TRBJ2-7, with a tentative D call TRBD2 (6 bases). The CDR3 runs to 13 residues. Germline V gene data show CDR1 as GTSNPN and CDR2 as SVGIG (reference sequence). The ends were cut back, 3 bases at V and 3 bases at J, with 12 bases in the middle.

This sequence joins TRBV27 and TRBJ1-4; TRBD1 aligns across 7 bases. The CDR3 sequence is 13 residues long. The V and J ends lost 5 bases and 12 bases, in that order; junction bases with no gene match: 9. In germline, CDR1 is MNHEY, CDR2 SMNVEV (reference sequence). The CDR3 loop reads CASSPGQAVELFF. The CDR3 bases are TGTGCCAGCAGTCCCGGACAGGCGGTTGAACTGTTTTTT.

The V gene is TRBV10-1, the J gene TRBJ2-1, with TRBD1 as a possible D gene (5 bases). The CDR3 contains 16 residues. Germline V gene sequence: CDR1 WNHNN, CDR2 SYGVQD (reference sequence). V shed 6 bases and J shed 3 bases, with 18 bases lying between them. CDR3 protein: CASRGGRGPLYNEQFF. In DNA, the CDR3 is TGCGCCAGCAGAGGTGGAAGGGGTCCCCTCTACAATGAGCAGTTCTTC.

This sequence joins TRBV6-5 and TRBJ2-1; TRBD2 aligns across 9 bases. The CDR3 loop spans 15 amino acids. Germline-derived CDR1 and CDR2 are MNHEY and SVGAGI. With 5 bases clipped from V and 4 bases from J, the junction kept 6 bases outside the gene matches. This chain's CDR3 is CASSTTSGEYNEQFF. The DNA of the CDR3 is TGTGCCAGCAGTACGACTAGCGGAGAATACAATGAGCAGTTCTTC.

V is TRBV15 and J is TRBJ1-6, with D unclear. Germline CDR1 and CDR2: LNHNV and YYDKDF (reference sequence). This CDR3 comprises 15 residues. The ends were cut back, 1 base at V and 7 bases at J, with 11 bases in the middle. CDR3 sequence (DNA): TGTGCCACCAGCAGAGCGATAGCGGGAAATTCACCCCTCCACTTT. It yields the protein CATSRAIAGNSPLHF.

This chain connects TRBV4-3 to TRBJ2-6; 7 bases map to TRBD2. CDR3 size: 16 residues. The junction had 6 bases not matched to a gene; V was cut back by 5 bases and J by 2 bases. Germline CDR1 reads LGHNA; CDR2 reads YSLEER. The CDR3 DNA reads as TGCGCCAGCAGCATAACCGGGACTACTGGGGCCAACGTCCTGACTTTC. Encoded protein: CASSITGTTGANVLTF.

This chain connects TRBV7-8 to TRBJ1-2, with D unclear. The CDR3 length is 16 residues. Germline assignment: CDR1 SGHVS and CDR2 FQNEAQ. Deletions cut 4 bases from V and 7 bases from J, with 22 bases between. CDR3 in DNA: TGTGCCAGCAGCTCACCGACGGAACCCGGGGTGGGTGGCTACACCTTC. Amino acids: CASSSPTEPGVGGYTF.

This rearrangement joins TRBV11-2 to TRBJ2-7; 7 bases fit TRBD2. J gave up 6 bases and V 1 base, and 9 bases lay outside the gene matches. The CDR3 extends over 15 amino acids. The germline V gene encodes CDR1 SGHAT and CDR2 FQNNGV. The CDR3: CASSLGRTPGGEQYF. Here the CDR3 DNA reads TGTGCCAGCAGCTTAGGGAGGACACCGGGGGGCGAGCAGTACTTC. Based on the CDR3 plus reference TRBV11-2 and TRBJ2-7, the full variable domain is EAGVAQSPRYKIIEKRQSVAFWCNPISGHATLYWYQQILGQGPKLLIQFQNNGVVDDSQLPKDRFSAERLKGVDSTLKIQPAKLEDSAVYLCASSLGRTPGGEQYFGPGTRLTVT.

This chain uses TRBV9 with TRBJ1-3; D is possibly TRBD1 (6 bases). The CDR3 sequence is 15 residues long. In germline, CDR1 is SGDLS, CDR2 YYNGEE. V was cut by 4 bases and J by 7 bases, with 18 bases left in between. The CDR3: CASSSRTGYRNTIYF. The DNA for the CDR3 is TGTGCCAGCAGCTCCCGAACAGGGTATCGGAACACCATATATTTT.

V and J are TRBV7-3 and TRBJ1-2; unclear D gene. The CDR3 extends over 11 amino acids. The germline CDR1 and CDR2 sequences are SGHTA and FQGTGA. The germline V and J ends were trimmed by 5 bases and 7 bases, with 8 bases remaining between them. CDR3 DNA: TGTGCCAGCAGCGCGGGATTTGGCTACACCTTC. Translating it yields CASSAGFGYTF.

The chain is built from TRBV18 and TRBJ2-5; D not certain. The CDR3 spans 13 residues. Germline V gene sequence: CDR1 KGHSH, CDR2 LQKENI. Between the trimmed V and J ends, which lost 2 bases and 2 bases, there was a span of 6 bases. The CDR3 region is CASSPAEQETQYF. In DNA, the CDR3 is TGTGCCAGCTCACCAGCCGAGCAAGAGACCCAGTACTTC.

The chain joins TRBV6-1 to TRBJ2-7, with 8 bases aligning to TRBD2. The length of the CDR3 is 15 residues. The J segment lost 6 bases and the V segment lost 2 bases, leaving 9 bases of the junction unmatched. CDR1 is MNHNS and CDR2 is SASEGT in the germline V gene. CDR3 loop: CASSEISAGASEQYF. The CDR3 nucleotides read TGTGCCAGCAGTGAAATCTCAGCGGGAGCTTCCGAGCAGTACTTC.